Following are 9 T cell receptor beta chains from one sample sequenced in a study of identical twins. TCRdb fed the 5' RACE reads into MiXCR, producing one record per CDR3 protein. The sample lists about 100,000 distinct CDR3 sequences, about 6% seen once, with about 12% in the top ten. The sequenced sample consisted of memory T cells sorted from blood. The receptors were gathered from a woman aged 45-65 years in good health.

This clonotype was detected ten times or more. The chain employs TRBV2 and TRBJ1-1; D is undetermined. Germline V CDR1 and CDR2: SNHLY, FYNNEI. The V gene lost 3 bases and the J gene lost 0 bases, with 8 bases spanning the gap. The CDR3 is made up of 14 amino acids. The CDR3 is CASSETQMNTEAFF. CDR3 coding DNA: TGTGCCAGCAGTGAGACACAGATGAACACTGAAGCTTTCTTT.

This clonotype was counted many times. CDR3 sequence: CASSIGTAYEQYF. CDR3 nucleotides: TGTGCCAGTAGTATTGGGACAGCCTACGAGCAGTACTTC. V and J are TRBV19 and TRBJ2-7, with 7 bases aligning to TRBD1. Germline CDR1 reads LNHDA; CDR2 reads SQIVND (reference sequence). J lost 2 bases, V lost 3 bases, and 1 base had no gene match. The CDR3 has 13 residues.

The sample holds many counts of this clonotype. J is TRBJ2-2 and V is TRBV7-6, with D perhaps matching TRBD1 (5 bases). Trimming stripped 4 bases from V and 13 bases from J, with 13 bases between. In germline, CDR1 is SGHVS, CDR2 FNYEAQ. The CDR3 is 12 amino acids. CDR3 DNA: TGTGCCAGCAGCTCACAGGCCTCGGGGCTGTTTTTT. Translated, it gives CASSSQASGLFF.

This clonotype was counted only a few times. At one end, the junction sequence differs from germline, possibly due to a read error. The V call is TRBV10-3, the J call TRBJ1-2, with 8 bases lining up with TRBD1. The germline gives CDR1 ENHRY, CDR2 SYGVKD. This CDR3 has 13 amino acids. CDR3 sequence (DNA): TGTGCCATCAGTGAGTTGGACAGGGTTGGCTACCCCTTC. This codes for CAISELDRVGYPF.

V and J are TRBV7-9 and TRBJ2-3; weak D call: TRBD1 (8 bases). Per the germline V gene, CDR1 is SEHNR and CDR2 is FQNEAQ (reference sequence). The CDR3 length is 16 residues. V was clipped by 1 base and J by 1 base, with 12 bases between them. The CDR3 here is CASSLGTGRGTDTQYF. For the CDR3, the DNA is TGTGCCAGCAGCTTAGGGACAGGGAGGGGCACAGATACGCAGTATTTT. Together with reference TRBV7-9 and TRBJ2-3, the CDR3 gives the full variable domain: DTGVSQNPRHKITKRGQNVTFRCDPISEHNRLYWYRQTLGQGPEFLTYFQNEAQLEKSRLLSDRFSAERPKGSFSTLEIQRTEQGDSAMYLCASSLGTGRGTDTQYFGPGTRLTVL.

This clonotype was picked up many times. J is TRBJ2-3 and V is TRBV5-1; 14 bases map to TRBD2. The germline gives CDR1 SGHRS, CDR2 YFSETQ. The CDR3 extends over 19 amino acids. J was trimmed by 2 bases and V by 3 bases; bases with no gene match: 11. CDR3 region: CASSSGLAGATSYTDTQYF. DNA of the CDR3: TGCGCCAGCAGCTCGGGACTAGCGGGAGCCACATCGTACACAGATACGCAGTATTTT.

This clonotype was observed at least ten times. This chain uses TRBV10-3 with TRBJ2-1, with D hard to call. The germline V gene encodes CDR1 ENHRY and CDR2 SYGVKD. This CDR3 has 13 amino acids. V was pared by 11 bases and J by 3 bases, with 14 bases between. The CDR3 reads CAASGGVYNEQFF. The CDR3, as DNA: TGTGCCGCCTCTGGCGGCGTCTACAATGAGCAGTTCTTC.

This clonotype came up many times. The chain links TRBV6-5 to TRBJ2-1; 7 positions match TRBD2. The CDR3 has 13 residues. The germline V gene has CDR1 MNHEY and CDR2 SVGAGI. With V trimmed by 6 bases and J by 10 bases, 9 bases remained unmatched. The CDR3 spells CASSLARGGEQFF. The CDR3 coding sequence is TGTGCCAGCAGCTTGGCGAGGGGAGGGGAGCAGTTCTTC.

This clonotype was observed many times. V usage is TRBV5-1 and J usage is TRBJ2-7; either TRBD1 or TRBD2 may fit D (5 bases each). The germline gives CDR1 SGHRS, CDR2 YFSETQ. The CDR3 is 15 amino acids. V dropped 3 bases and J dropped 7 bases, with 20 bases sitting between them. CDR3: CASSYLPGPHREQYV. CDR3 coding DNA: TGCGCCAGCAGCTACCTACCGGGACCCCATCGGGAGCAGTACGTC.